This T cell receptor beta chain was found in a study of human T cells and chemical hapten exposure. The CDR3 is 15 residues long. Looked up from germline, CDR1 is MNHEY and CDR2 is SMNVEV (reference sequence). Deletions cut 5 bases from V and 6 bases from J, with 17 bases between. TCRdb reprocessed the RACE reads with MiXCR, giving one entry per CDR3 protein. Of about 190,000 distinct CDR3 sequences listed, around 25% were seen once; the top ten hold 2.5%. This clonotype has just a few counts. Its antigen is unknown. Study-level results: Expanded TCR counts at PT1 were positively correlated with the patch test score.

Time point indicated: patch test 3, about 24 weeks after DPC sensitization. The treatment was: therapeutic diphenylcyclopropenone sensitization with weekly scalp DPC. Every donor had alopecia and was 18 to 70 years old; all were suitable for DPC. V usage is TRBV27 and J usage is TRBJ2-1; D is unresolved. The TCR originated in a woman between 35 and 50 years old with alopecia areata. Some clones in this sample may be carry-over from other donors' samples. The input for sequencing was whole blood, taken in connection with sensitization to the hapten diphenylcyclopropenone (DPC). CDR3 DNA sequence: TGTGCCAGCAGTCGTAGTCTAATTTCGGTCAATGAGCAGTTCTTC. Protein sequence: CASSRSLISVNEQFF.